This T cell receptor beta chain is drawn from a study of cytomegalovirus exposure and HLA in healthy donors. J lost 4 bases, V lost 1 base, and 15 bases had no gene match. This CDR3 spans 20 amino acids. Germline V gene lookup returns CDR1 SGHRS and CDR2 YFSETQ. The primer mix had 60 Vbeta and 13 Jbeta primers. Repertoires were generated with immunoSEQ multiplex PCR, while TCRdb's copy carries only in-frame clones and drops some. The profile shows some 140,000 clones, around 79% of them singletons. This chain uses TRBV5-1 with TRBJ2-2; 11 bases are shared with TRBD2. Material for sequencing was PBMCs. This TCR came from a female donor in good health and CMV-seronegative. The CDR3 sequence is CASSLWPSGGLRSVTGELFF. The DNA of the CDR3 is TGCGCCAGCAGCTTGTGGCCTAGCGGGGGGCTCAGGTCGGTCACCGGGGAGCTGTTTTTT.